This T cell receptor beta chain was recorded in a study of cytomegalovirus exposure and HLA in healthy donors listed by TCRdb under 2017. With respect to the entire study: An earlier analysis of roughly 500 of the donors reported more than 250 Gb of sequence data and roughly 110 million unique TCR beta sequences from approximately 180 million T cells. The aim of the study was to test whether cataloging public T cell receptors could identify signatures of past pathogen exposure. Along with the roughly 670-subject first cohort, a separate validation cohort of 120 different subjects was used. About 300 gigabases of sequencing data and 78 million or so unique TCR sequences were included in an early release covering roughly 600 HLA-typed donors. A later genetic analysis took genome-wide SNP genotypes for about 65% of the roughly 670 donors and used that subset as a discovery cohort. Rather than drawing on any new phenotypic data, the later analysis identified candidate immune exposures from TCR beta sequences and the way those sequences occurred across donors. All discovery cohort repertoires had been generated using a single sequencing platform. Four to six DR-DQ haplotypes were handled as single units for association and clustering because linkage in the cohort was strong. Alongside the repertoire data, information on donor age, sex, ethnicity and CMV serostatus was compiled. On average, roughly 240,000 unique TCR beta nucleotide sequences were sequenced per donor among roughly 430 genotyped donors of the cohort, with about 19% of those sequences being non-productive. Class I and class II HLA loci were covered by the typing at four-digit resolution. The study used immunosequencing to profile the T cell repertoires of several hundred subjects and linked those repertoires to cytomegalovirus serostatus. A later analysis re-examined previously published TCR beta repertoires from more than 550 donors and added high-resolution HLA genotyping to investigate patterns of TCR occurrence. To decide whether each TCR beta V gene segment behaved as functional or pseudogenic, an earlier analysis of 587 of the donors relied on high-throughput TCR beta sequencing. Of the approximately 400 genotyped donors, 81% were placed in the genetic ancestry cluster associated with self-reported Caucasian donors. To predict cytomegalovirus infection status, the study brought together high-throughput TCR immunosequencing, statistical association of individual TCRs with disease status, and machine learning. Typing coverage differed by locus: A, B, C, DRB1 and DQB1 were typed in roughly 620-630 donors, DQA1 in roughly 500, DPA1 in approximately 610, and DPB1 in 400 to 480. Paper-wide results and their limitations: The authors suggested that the approach could potentially be extended to other disease states and immunological phenotypes. Most CMV-associated TCR beta chains appeared to be HLA-restricted in a later analysis, and the HLA associations seemed to be driven largely by CMV exposure. Compared with the approximately 700-donor mean, donors in an Asian-associated ancestry cluster had fewer N-insertions in productive TCRs, according to a later genetic analysis. According to a later analysis, TCR association rates differed among HLA loci, with DRB1 alleles showing the most associated TCRs and HLA-C alleles showing the fewest. Three of the identified cytomegalovirus-associated TCR beta chains were confirmed in vitro to be specific for cytomegalovirus antigens. The study gave a list of 150 to 200 TCR beta chains associated with cytomegalovirus. At a false discovery rate of 0.05, a later analysis linked about 16,000 TCR beta sequences to specific HLA alleles. Roughly uniform sequencing depth across donors was assumed in presence/absence analyses, although this assumption may not hold. In both the original and validation cohorts, the classifier was reported to diagnose cytomegalovirus status with high specificity and sensitivity. The earlier analysis of nearly 600 of the donors excluded some 15 rarely observed V segments, including chromosome 9 orphons, because counts were too low. A later genetic analysis associated a missense DCLRE1C variant with V-gene and J-gene trimming of TCR beta chains, and an independent cohort replicated the association. The only immune exposure information available for the cohort was CMV serostatus. Correlated functional status among segregating V segments might be attributable to linkage disequilibrium, but an unknown experimental factor could not be ruled out. A further reported finding was that TCR beta sequences accurately predicted the HLA-A and HLA-B alleles for most subjects in the first cohort. HLA typing was unavailable for some donors at each locus, so association tests used only the typed subset. Some IMGT-functional V segments, including TRBV6-2 and TRBV6-3, could not be told apart with the 87-base-pair reads, so those segments were excluded. In a later analysis, HLA-associated TCR beta chains were found to be more clonally expanded and to have lower generation probabilities than equally common non-associated chains. When HLA alleles, especially DR and DQ, strongly co-occurred, attributing TCR associations to individual alleles was difficult. While some public TCRs were present in many individuals, most TCR sequences turned up only very rarely across donors. In a later analysis, several top co-occurrence clusters were reported to appear linked to parvovirus B19, influenza, CMV and Epstein-Barr virus. Broadly in line with IMGT annotations, most TCR beta V segments showed up in productive rearrangements about 87% or about 30% of the time in an earlier analysis of about 500 of the donors. Only TCR beta chains were sequenced in this cohort, and the absence of alpha or paired-chain data limited detectable features. A cluster of highly shared sequence variants was judged likely to be a technical artifact of the sequencing pipeline.

Reading from cysteine to phenylalanine, the CDR3 counts 14 amino acids. Solely the CDR3 DNA is kept, with 42 bases framed from the first base. Trimming takes 6 bases from V and 0 bases from J, and the germline ends sit 9 bases apart. Based on the germline V gene, the CDR1 and CDR2 sequences are MNHEY and SVGAGI. The protocol used for the library was the immunoSEQ multiplex PCR assay. The multiplex PCR relied on a mix of 60 forward primers for TCR Vbeta segments and 13 reverse primers for TCR Jbeta segments. The CDR3 region of rearranged TCR beta genes was amplified from genomic DNA with a multiplex PCR assay. The Illumina HiSeq System was used to sequence the amplified TCR beta libraries as 87-base-pair reads. On the authors' methods: In a later analysis, tens of millions of unique TCR beta chains were counted across the approximately 640 repertoires, and roughly 11 million of these chains were shared by at least two donors. Raw reads were error-corrected and collapsed into unique sequences with a nearest-neighbor algorithm that merged closely related sequences to remove PCR and sequencing errors. V, D and J gene segments were assigned by aligning CDR3 sequences to IMGT reference sequences. For a sequence to be retained, a match of at least six nucleotides was required to both a V gene segment and a J gene segment. Rearrangements were classified as productive when the CDR3 lacked stop codons and remained in frame with V and J, and all other rearrangements were classified as non-productive. CDR3 was defined according to IMGT convention as the region running from the second conserved V-encoded cysteine to the conserved J-encoded phenylalanine. The earlier analysis of fewer than 700 of the donors excluded sequences that lacked an unambiguous match to a single V gene segment. In an earlier analysis of 450 to 700 of the donors, V segments were called functional above 56.7% productive rearrangements and were called segregating when the between-donor standard deviation exceeded 5%. A statistical classification framework was developed to diagnose cytomegalovirus status using the catalog of TCR beta chain sequences. In a later analysis, TCR nucleotide sequences were compared against IMGT/GENE-DB human TR gene sequences so that V and J genes could be assigned. A later analysis assigned CDR3 sequences and most-parsimonious VDJ recombination scenarios with the TCRdist pipeline. In a later analysis, every TCR beta chain was defined by the combination of its CDR3 amino acid sequence and its V-gene family, and reads without a unique V-gene family were dropped. A later analysis removed 450 to 600 highly shared, low-generation-probability nucleotide sequences to deal with suspected cross-contamination and a sequencing artifact. In a later analysis, a clonal expansion index for each public chain was calculated from normalized within-repertoire ranks of inferred template counts. In a later analysis, generation probabilities were computed using a VDJ recombination model fitted to out-of-frame rearrangements, and the results were checked against IGoR. In a later analysis, TCR-TCR, TCR-HLA and TCR-CMV co-occurrence was scored with hypergeometric tests, and a repertoire-size bias correction was applied to TCR pairs. A later analysis estimated false discovery rates by permuting HLA or CMV assignments 20 times. In a later analysis, co-occurring TCRs were grouped with DBSCAN, and TCRdist sequence similarity was added when clustering was performed within HLA-allele-positive subsets. Repertoires with fewer than 30,000 or more than 120,000 public chains were left out of co-occurrence clustering, as were about five repertoires with anomalous nucleotide sharing. The source is immuneACCESS, and TCRdb retained only in-frame sequences with V and J called. Part of the clones is not carried over; for the studies checked, unresolved V genes explain less than half of this, and the remainder is unexplained. From that table come the V and J calls and clone size; the DNA was used to work out D and trimming. The table for this sample lists fewer than 200,000 clones; 82% of them were counted only once. The top ten clonotypes cover 1.5% of the sample.

Points on this clone: Its binding antigen is unknown. No base quality values were provided; no much bigger clone lies one nucleotide off.

In total, 630 or so healthy bone marrow donors made up the cohort. All cohort members were sampled while nominally healthy, although unrecorded immune exposures were likely present. The donor tested CMV seronegative and was one of the 352 seronegative cohort members. Each donor provided a peripheral blood sample, and peripheral blood mononuclear cells were used for TCR beta sequencing. The Qiagen DNeasy Blood Extraction Kit was used to extract genomic DNA from the blood cell samples. The chain links TRBV6-5 with TRBJ2-1, with the D gene too uncertain to name. Sequencing was carried out using PBMCs. The sequence came from a male donor in good health and CMV-seronegative. The nucleotide sequence is given as TGTGCCAGCAGCCGCGAACCCTCCTACAATGAGCAGTTCTTC. This translates into CASSREPSYNEQFF.